The next 28 T cell receptor beta chains were all read from a single sample in a study of tumor and adjacent non-tumor tissue in lung cancer. The template was RNA from unsorted bulk tissue. This non-tumor lung sample came from over 3 cm beyond the tumor edge. Three rounds of nested PCR, following a modified ARM-PCR protocol, produced the TCRbeta library. TCRdb itself ran the multiplex PCR reads through MiXCR, one entry per CDR3 protein. The table includes roughly 49,000 distinct CDR3 sequences, just under 75% detected once. The source material was distant non-tumor lung tissue. The receptors originated from a woman aged 60-70 years with non-small cell lung cancer.

There are many counts of this clonotype. The rearrangement links TRBV5-4 to TRBJ2-5; D call uncertain. V was cut by 1 base and J by 4 bases, with 8 bases left in between. The CDR3 is 13 residues long. Germline V CDR1 and CDR2: SGHNT, YYREEE (reference sequence). In nucleotides, the CDR3 is TGTGCCAGCAGCTTGACAGCCCGAGAGACCCAGTACTTC. The encoded protein is CASSLTARETQYF.

The V and J genes are TRBV5-8 and TRBJ2-7; unclear D gene. The CDR3 has 13 residues. V lost 7 bases and J lost 13, with 24 bases in between. The germline V gene has CDR1 SGHTS and CDR2 YDEGEE. CDR3 DNA sequence: TGTGCCAGCCATCTCTCCGGGCCCCTAGGGCATTACTTC. This translates into CASHLSGPLGHYF. Based on the CDR3 plus reference TRBV5-8 and TRBJ2-7, the full variable domain is EAGVTQSPTHLIKTRGQQATLRCSPISGHTSVYWYQQALGLGLQFLLWYDEGEERNRGNFPPRFSGRQFPNYSSELNVNALELEDSALYLCASHLSGPLGHYFGPGTRLTVT.

This clonotype appeared a few times. The genes are TRBV16 and TRBJ2-7, with 7 bases matching TRBD1. V was pared by 4 bases and J by 6 bases, with 15 bases of the junction left unmatched. Germline CDR1 reads KGHSY; CDR2 reads FQNENV. The length of the CDR3 is 16 residues. This CDR3 is CASSPLSETGNSEQYF. CDR3 sequence (DNA): TGTGCCAGCAGCCCCCTTTCCGAGACAGGGAATAGCGAGCAGTACTTC.

The rearrangement links TRBV6-2 or TRBV6-3 to TRBJ2-5, with unresolved D. Germline V gives CDR1 MNHEY, CDR2 SVGEGT. Trimming took 10 bases from V and 2 from J, leaving 17 bases between them. The CDR3 covers 14 residues. The DNA for the CDR3 is TGTGCCAACATGTGGAGTATTCAACAAGAGACCCAGTACTTC. Translated, it gives CANMWSIQQETQYF.

A word on this clonotype: One end of the junction varies from germline; a read error may be responsible. The V and J genes are TRBV4-1 and TRBJ2-1; the D gene is possibly TRBD1 (6 bases). This CDR3 is 15 amino acids long. CDR1 MGHRA and CDR2 YSYEKL come from the germline V gene. This CDR3 reads CASGQVSGVYIEQFF. For the CDR3, the DNA is TGCGCCAGCGGCCAAGTTTCAGGGGTCTACATTGAGCAGTTCTTC.

This clonotype appeared a few times. With a much larger clone just one base away, this may be a read error. The chain links TRBV28 to TRBJ2-1; D unclear. Germline lookup yields CDR1 MDHEN and CDR2 SYDVKM. The CDR3 is 15 amino acids. For the CDR3, the DNA is TGTGCCGGCAGTCTCCCCAGGAGCTCCTACAATGAGCAGTTCTTC. Translating gives CAGSLPRSSYNEQFF.

The chain combines TRBV28 with TRBJ2-7; D remains unclear. The V gene's germline CDR1 is MDHEN and CDR2 SYDVKM. The CDR3 covers 12 residues. Trimming took 9 bases from V and 7 from J, leaving 16 bases between them. The DNA for the CDR3 is TGTGCCAGTAATTTCAAAGAGAGGGAGCAGTACTTC. It yields the protein CASNFKEREQYF.

Note on this clonotype: Just one base apart from a much larger clone, this may be a read error. The chain employs TRBV12-3 or TRBV12-4 and TRBJ1-5, with D hard to call. This CDR3 is built from 13 residues. Trimming removed 3 bases at V and 4 bases at J, with 7 bases between. The CDR3 nucleotides read TGTGCCAGCAGTTTTAAAGGGAATCAGCCCCAGCATTTT. Its translation is CASSFKGNQPQHF.

The rearrangement links TRBV10-3 to TRBJ2-7; D gene ambiguous. CDR1 and CDR2 (germline): ENHRY, SYGVKD. The CDR3 covers 12 residues. Trimming stripped 11 bases from V and 5 bases from J, with 16 bases between. This chain's CDR3 is CASKRWENEQYF. The DNA of the CDR3 is TGTGCCTCTAAGCGCTGGGAAAACGAGCAGTACTTC.

The chain uses TRBV7-2 and TRBJ1-5; D might be TRBD1 (5 bases). Germline V lookup: CDR1 SGHTA, CDR2 FQGNSA. Trimming left V 5 bases short and J 6 bases short, with 23 bases between. The CDR3 totals 17 residues. CDR3 nucleotides: TGTGCCAGCAGCCCCCGCTGGGACGGGTCCCTAGGTCAGCCCCAGCATTTT. This sequence encodes CASSPRWDGSLGQPQHF.

This sequence joins TRBV11-1 and TRBJ1-1; 9 bases align to TRBD1. The CDR3 length is 15 residues. Germline lookup yields CDR1 SGHAT and CDR2 FQDESV (reference sequence). The ends lost 5 bases at V and 4 bases at J; junction bases unmatched: 8. CDR3 bases: TGTGCCAGCAGCCTCGCGGGACAGGGAGTCACTGAAGCTTTCTTT. It yields the protein CASSLAGQGVTEAFF.

Regarding this clonotype: The junction departs from germline at one end; a sequencing error may be responsible. The J gene is TRBJ1-2, the V gene TRBV7-8; 7 bases are shared with TRBD1. This CDR3 is 15 amino acids long. The germline gives CDR1 SGHVS, CDR2 FQNEAQ. CDR3: CVSSIGTAVNYGYTF. The CDR3 region has the DNA TGTGTCAGCAGCATAGGGACAGCGGTTAACTATGGCTACACCTTC.

Comment on this clonotype: Compared with germline, one end of the junction differs, possibly owing to a read error. The gene calls are TRBV6-1 and TRBJ2-2; D may be TRBD2 (5 bases). CDR1 is MNHNS and CDR2 is SASEGT in the germline V gene. The CDR3 sequence is 13 residues long. In DNA form, the CDR3 reads TGTGCCAGCAACGGACGCAACGCCGGGGAGCTATTTTTT. Translating it yields CASNGRNAGELFF.

In the case of this clonotype: The junction and the germline gene differ at one end; a read error may be behind it. This chain links TRBV12-3 or TRBV12-4 with TRBJ2-7; either TRBD1 or TRBD2 may fit D (5 bases each). The CDR3 length is 15 residues. CDR3 DNA sequence: TGTGCCAGCAGTTTAGCCCGGGGCGGACCCTACGGGCAGTACTTC. It yields the protein CASSLARGGPYGQYF.

This clonotype was seen at least ten times. V and J are TRBV12-3 or TRBV12-4 and TRBJ2-7, with D possibly matching TRBD1 (5 bases). Trimming stripped 2 bases from V and 4 bases from J, with 15 bases between. The CDR3 has 15 amino acids. DNA of the CDR3: TGTGCCAGCAGTTTAAAAGTCGAAGGGGTTTACGAGCAGTACTTC. Translated: CASSLKVEGVYEQYF.

This clonotype turned up a few times. This chain links TRBV7-2 with TRBJ2-7; D ambiguous. Per the germline V gene, CDR1 is SGHTA and CDR2 is FQGNSA. V lost 1 base and J 5 bases, leaving 9 bases between the germline ends. This CDR3 region has 13 residues. CDR3 sequence: CASSLVARDEQYF. CDR3 in DNA: TGTGCCAGCAGCTTAGTCGCTAGGGACGAGCAGTACTTC.

On this clonotype: Sequence at one end of the junction differs from germline and may be a read error. The chain carries TRBV4-3 and TRBJ2-1; D gene uncertain. This CDR3 region has 15 residues. Looked up from germline, CDR1 is LGHNA and CDR2 is YSLEER. This CDR3 reads CASSQNRISYNEQSF. The CDR3 DNA reads as TGCGCCAGCAGCCAAAATCGGATCTCCTACAATGAGCAGTCCTTC.

Comments on this clonotype: Likely a read error: the CDR3 ends without its conserved phenylalanine or tryptophan. The rearrangement joins TRBV12-3 or TRBV12-4 to TRBJ1-5; possibly TRBD1 for D (6 bases). The CDR3 is 13 residues long. CDR3 sequence (DNA): TGTGCTAGCAGTGGCACAGGGAATCAGCCCCAGCATTCT. Translated, it gives CASSGTGNQPQHS.

The V gene is TRBV6-2 or TRBV6-3, the J gene TRBJ2-3; TRBD2 matches 10 bases. V was pared by 4 bases and J by 4 bases, with 11 bases of the junction left unmatched. The length of the CDR3 is 17 residues. From germline, CDR1 is MNHEY and CDR2 SVGEGT. The CDR3 region has the DNA TGTGCCAGCAGTTTACTACCTAGCGGGAGAATCGCAGATACGCAGTATTTT. It translates to CASSLLPSGRIADTQYF.

V and J are TRBV14 and TRBJ2-1; unclear D gene. The CDR3 contains 13 residues. CDR1 is SGHDN and CDR2 is FVKESK in the germline V gene. V was shortened by 1 base and J by 9 bases, with 10 bases between the two germline ends. In nucleotides, the CDR3 is TGTGCCAGCAGCCAAGGGCAACTTGGTGAGCAGTTCTTC. This gives the protein CASSQGQLGEQFF. The full variable domain, with the rest looked up from reference TRBV14 and TRBJ2-1, is EAGVTQFPSHSVIEKGQTVTLRCDPISGHDNLYWYRRVMGKEIKFLLHFVKESKQDESGMPNNRFLAERTGGTYSTLKVQPAELEDSGVYFCASSQGQLGEQFFGPGTRLTVL.

In regard to this clonotype: No conserved phenylalanine or tryptophan ends this CDR3, so it is likely a read error. V usage is TRBV6-2 or TRBV6-3 and J usage is TRBJ2-1; D perhaps matches TRBD2 (8 bases). The CDR3 contains 16 residues. Germline V lookup: CDR1 MNHEY, CDR2 SVGEGT. The CDR3 nucleotides are TGTGCAAGCAGTCGCAGACAGGGACTAGATTACAATGAGCAGTTCCTC. It translates to CASSRRQGLDYNEQFL.

In regard to this clonotype: A junction boundary mismatches the germline segment, possibly from a read error. The rearrangement joins TRBV11-2 to TRBJ2-7; D possibly corresponds to TRBD2 (6 bases). Germline-derived CDR1 and CDR2 are SGHAT and FQNNGV. The length of the CDR3 is 13 residues. The CDR3 DNA follows: TGTGCCAGCGGCCCGTTGAGGGATGGAGGGCAGTGCTTC. Amino acids: CASGPLRDGGQCF.

The CDR3 region is CSVAPDSTEEQYF. DNA of the CDR3: TGCAGCGTTGCCCCGGACAGCACGGAGGAGCAGTACTTC. The V and J genes are TRBV29-1 and TRBJ2-7; TRBD1 might be the D (6 bases). V shed 4 bases and J shed 7 bases, with 17 bases lying between them. Looked up from germline, CDR1 is SQVTM and CDR2 is ANQGSEA. CDR3 size: 13 residues.

This clonotype was recorded once. One end of the junction does not line up with germline, which may come from a read error. The chain is built from TRBV11-2 and TRBJ1-2; TRBD1 might be the D (6 bases). The CDR3 loop spans 16 amino acids. Germline-derived CDR1 and CDR2 are SGHAT and FQNNGV. CDR3 DNA: TGTGCCAGCAGATTCATGACAGGACGGTTCAACTATGGTTACACCTTC. Protein sequence: CASRFMTGRFNYGYTF.

This clonotype was seen just once. The junction and the germline gene differ at one end; a read error may be behind it. The chain recombines TRBV4-3 with TRBJ1-1; D remains unclear. The CDR3 has 17 residues. CDR1 is LGHNA and CDR2 is YSLEER in the germline V gene. CDR3 protein: CVSSQGEMGSLGTEAFF. The CDR3 DNA is TGCGTCAGCAGCCAAGGTGAGATGGGGTCCCTGGGCACTGAAGCTTTCTTT.

Comments on this clonotype: A read error is possible here, since a much larger clone lies one base away. This chain joins TRBV20-1 and TRBJ2-3; 11 bases agree with TRBD2. Germline V lookup: CDR1 DFQATT, CDR2 SNEGSKA (reference sequence). The CDR3 length is 15 residues. The DNA of the CDR3 is TGCAGTGCTAGAGATAGCGGGGGGGCCGCAGATACGCATTATTTT. Residues: CSARDSGGAADTHYF.

In its sample, this clonotype was seen many times. This sequence joins TRBV7-9 and TRBJ2-5, with 12 bases lining up with TRBD2. Germline V CDR1 and CDR2: SEHNR, FQNEAQ (reference sequence). This CDR3 spans 14 amino acids. The V and J ends lost 5 bases and 9 bases, in that order; junction bases with no gene match: 7. CDR3 nucleotides: TGTGCCAGCAGCCGGACTAGCGGGGACCAGGCCCAGTACTTC. Protein: CASSRTSGDQAQYF.

As to this clonotype: Sequence at one end of the junction differs from germline and may be a read error. The rearrangement links TRBV28 to TRBJ2-5, with D possibly TRBD1 on 5 matching bases. The CDR3 contains 17 residues. The germline gives CDR1 MDHEN, CDR2 SYDVKM. In DNA form, the CDR3 reads TGTGCCAGCAGTTTATTTCGGTATCCCAGGGTCCAAGAGACCCAACACTTC. Amino acid sequence: CASSLFRYPRVQETQHF.